This entry lists 31 T cell receptor beta chains sequenced from one sample in a study of beta chain features in type 1 diabetes. Overall study results and limits: Moderately but significantly shorter TCRB CDR3s were found in Type 1 diabetes patients in all four CD4+ subsets.

Of the isolated RNA, all was reverse transcribed, and so the sequenced material was expressed TCRB transcripts. The protocol was immunoSEQ multiplex PCR, while the TCRdb copy is restricted to in-frame clones and leaves out a portion. This sample has around 250,000 clones, with around 21% found just once. No antigen has been assigned to these receptors. Sequencing was performed on naive CD4+ T cells from blood. The receptor source for this set is a woman aged 40 to 50 with type 1 diabetes.

The chain links TRBV6-5 to TRBJ2-7; weak D call: TRBD1 (5 bases). CDR3 length: 14 amino acids. CDR1 MNHEY and CDR2 SVGAGI come from the germline V gene. The ends were cut back, 6 bases at V and 2 bases at J, with 14 bases in the middle. As DNA, the CDR3 is TGTGCCAGCAGCCAGACAGAGCCTACCTACGAGCAGTACTTC. It codes for CASSQTEPTYEQYF.

The chain combines TRBV4-1 with TRBJ1-1, with 8 bases fitting TRBD1. V shed 4 bases, J shed 1 base, and the junction held 5 bases outside the gene matches. Germline-derived CDR1 and CDR2 are MGHRA and YSYEKL. This CDR3 region has 15 residues. The CDR3 DNA reads as TGCGCCAGCAGCCCGACAGGGGCCAGGAACACTGAAGCTTTCTTT. It encodes CASSPTGARNTEAFF.

The chain has TRBV6-6 and TRBJ2-7; possibly TRBD1 for D (6 bases). CDR3 length equals 13 residues. The germline V gene encodes CDR1 MNHNY and CDR2 SVGAGI (reference sequence). Trimming left V 7 bases short and J 3 bases short, with 13 bases between. In nucleotides, the CDR3 is TGTGCCAGCACCGAAGGACAGAGCTACGAGCAGTACTTC. This gives the protein CASTEGQSYEQYF.

This clone has a handful of counts. The chain uses TRBV29-1 and TRBJ1-4, with TRBD1 matching over 10 bases. The ends lost 8 bases at V and 6 bases at J; junction bases unmatched: 18. Per germline, CDR1 SQVTM and CDR2 ANQGSEA. This CDR3 has 17 residues. The CDR3 sequence is CSPGKDRGKKYDEKLFF. The CDR3, as DNA: TGCAGCCCTGGAAAGGACAGGGGGAAGAAGTATGATGAAAAACTGTTTTTT.

The J gene is TRBJ1-1, the V gene TRBV7-2; no reliable D call. The ends were cut back, 4 bases at V and 4 bases at J, with 10 bases in the middle. Germline-derived CDR1 and CDR2 are SGHTA and FQGNSA. This CDR3 spans 13 amino acids. The chain's CDR3 is CASSSQEGTEAFF. DNA for the CDR3: TGTGCCAGCAGCTCCCAGGAGGGCACTGAAGCTTTCTTT.

The chain combines TRBV7-2 with TRBJ2-7; TRBD1 aligns across 7 bases. V trimming: 8 bases; J trimming: 6 bases; junction bases outside the gene matches: 13. This CDR3 spans 14 amino acids. Germline CDR1 is SGHTA and CDR2 is FQGNSA. The CDR3: CASARGQSPVEQYF. CDR3 nucleotide sequence: TGTGCCAGCGCAAGGGGACAGAGTCCCGTCGAGCAGTACTTC. Combining the CDR3 with reference TRBV7-2 and TRBJ2-7 gives the whole variable domain GAGVSQSPSNKVTEKGKDVELRCDPISGHTALYWYRQSLGQGLEFLIYFQGNSAPDKSGLPSDRFSAERTGGSVSTLTIQRTQQEDSAVYLCASARGQSPVEQYFGPGTRLTVT.

This clone has just a few counts. The chain has TRBV20-1 and TRBJ2-7, with D maybe TRBD1 (5 bases). This CDR3 comprises 10 residues. Per germline, CDR1 DFQATT and CDR2 SNEGSKA (reference sequence). Trimming removed 5 bases from V and 4 bases from J, with 6 bases in between. This CDR3 reads CSAWTYEQYF. Here the CDR3 DNA reads TGCAGTGCTTGGACATACGAGCAGTACTTC.

The CDR3 region is CASSRDNSNQPQHF. CDR3 bases: TGTGCCAGCAGCCGGGACAATAGCAATCAGCCCCAGCATTTT. The chain employs TRBV9 and TRBJ1-5, with a possible D match to TRBD1 (6 bases). The CDR3 sequence is 14 residues long. Germline V gene lookup returns CDR1 SGDLS and CDR2 YYNGEE. V lost 4 bases to trimming and J lost 0 bases, with 8 bases between them.

CDR3 in amino acids: CASSLDGYGYTF. In nucleotides, the CDR3 is TGCGCCAGCAGCTTGGACGGCTATGGCTACACCTTC. The chain has TRBV5-1 and TRBJ1-2; no reliable D call. Germline CDR1 reads SGHRS; CDR2 reads YFSETQ. V lost 0 bases and J 4 bases, leaving 4 bases between the germline ends. The CDR3 loop spans 12 amino acids.

V and J are TRBV11-1 and TRBJ2-5; a possible D gene is TRBD2 (6 bases). The CDR3 contains 15 residues. Germline CDR1 SGHAT, CDR2 FQDESV (reference sequence). Trimming took 1 base from V and 13 from J, leaving 22 bases between them. CDR3 amino acids: CASSLVSAGPFSLYF. DNA of the CDR3: TGTGCCAGCAGCTTAGTTTCGGCGGGACCGTTTTCCTTGTACTTC. Full variable domain (outside the CDR3, taken from reference TRBV11-1 and TRBJ2-5): EAEVAQSPRYKITEKSQAVAFWCDPISGHATLYWYRQILGQGPELLVQFQDESVVDDSQLPKDRFSAERLKGVDSTLKIQPAELGDSAMYLCASSLVSAGPFSLYFGPGTRLLVL.

This clone was seen more than once but under ten times. The rearrangement uses TRBV5-1 and TRBJ2-7; 11 nucleotides match TRBD1. Germline CDR1 SGHRS, CDR2 YFSETQ. The CDR3 is made up of 14 amino acids. Germline trimming cut 3 bases from V and 7 bases from J; bases unmatched to any gene: 6. The CDR3 DNA follows: TGCGCCAGCAGCTCCGGGACAGGGGGAGGTGAGCAGTACTTC. It codes for CASSSGTGGGEQYF.

The J gene is TRBJ2-1, the V gene TRBV28, with D unclear. This CDR3 contains 12 residues. V was trimmed by 3 bases and J by 10 bases, leaving 10 bases between them. Germline-derived CDR1 and CDR2 are MDHEN and SYDVKM. The CDR3 region has the DNA TGTGCCAGCAGTTTTGTGATCGGGGAGCAGTTCTTC. Encoded protein: CASSFVIGEQFF.

The gene calls are TRBV9 and TRBJ2-3; 10 nucleotides match TRBD2. CDR1 is SGDLS, CDR2 YYNGEE, per germline. Trimming cost V 3 bases and J 1 base; bases outside gene matches: 5. There are 16 residues in the CDR3. The CDR3 bases are TGTGCCAGCAGCGCCCGCCTAGCGGGGGGCACAGATACGCAGTATTTT. It specifies CASSARLAGGTDTQYF.

The CDR3 DNA reads TGTGCCAGCAGTGAAGGGGCGGGAGCCGCAGATACGCAGTATTTT. Its protein is CASSEGAGAADTQYF. This chain uses TRBV2 with TRBJ2-3; 7 positions agree with TRBD2. CDR1 is SNHLY and CDR2 is FYNNEI in the germline V gene. The CDR3 loop spans 15 amino acids. Trimming removed 1 base from V and 4 bases from J; junction bases left unmatched: 5.

The table lists this clone with a few counts. The J gene is TRBJ1-2, the V gene TRBV9, with D possibly being TRBD1 (5 bases). Germline V gene data show CDR1 as SGDLS and CDR2 as YYNGEE. The length of the CDR3 is 15 residues. V was cut by 3 bases and J by 2 bases, with 14 bases left in between. Here the CDR3 DNA reads TGTGCCAGCAGCGGGACATTTGGGGGGAACTATGGCTACACCTTC. Translation gives CASSGTFGGNYGYTF.

The chain joins TRBV28 to TRBJ2-5, with unresolved D. The CDR3 runs 13 residues. V gave up 3 bases and J gave up 3 bases, with 8 bases separating them. Germline CDR1 and CDR2: MDHEN and SYDVKM. The CDR3 reads CASSLPQKETQYF. In DNA, the CDR3 is TGTGCCAGCAGTTTGCCCCAGAAAGAGACCCAGTACTTC.

This clone appeared a few times. The chain combines TRBV5-6 with TRBJ2-7; D not resolved. Trimming left V 4 bases short and J 4 bases short, with 9 bases between. The germline CDR1 and CDR2 sequences are SGHDT and YYEEEE. This CDR3 has 12 amino acids. The CDR3 DNA reads as TGTGCCAGCAGCCTACGAGTTTACGAGCAGTACTTC. Translated, it gives CASSLRVYEQYF.

This chain uses TRBV6-5 with TRBJ2-5; D is possibly TRBD1 (5 bases). With 4 bases removed from V and 1 base from J, the gap between germline ends came to 10 bases. CDR1 is MNHEY and CDR2 is SVGAGI in the germline V gene. CDR3 length: 14 amino acids. CDR3 sequence: CASSSTGTQETQYF. The CDR3 region has the DNA TGTGCCAGCAGTTCAACAGGTACCCAAGAGACCCAGTACTTC.

This clone was counted once. The CDR3 is CASSLEAGGYEQYF. The CDR3 DNA reads as TGTGCCAGCAGCTTAGAGGCAGGGGGCTACGAGCAGTACTTC. V and J are TRBV7-8 and TRBJ2-7; TRBD1 matches at 7 bases. Germline V CDR1 and CDR2: SGHVS, FQNEAQ. V dropped 1 base and J dropped 3; count of bases not matched to a gene: 3. The CDR3 length is 14 residues.

This clone has only a few counts. The V gene is TRBV7-2, the J gene TRBJ2-5; D possibly corresponds to TRBD2 (5 bases). Trimming took 4 bases from V and 5 from J, leaving 17 bases between them. CDR1 is SGHTA and CDR2 is FQGNSA in the germline V gene. This CDR3 is built from 15 residues. The CDR3 DNA reads TGTGCCAGCAGCTCCCAATGGCCGGGCGGGGAGACCCAGTACTTC. It codes for CASSSQWPGGETQYF. Full variable domain (remainder filled in from reference TRBV7-2 and TRBJ2-5): GAGVSQSPSNKVTEKGKDVELRCDPISGHTALYWYRQSLGQGLEFLIYFQGNSAPDKSGLPSDRFSAERTGGSVSTLTIQRTQQEDSAVYLCASSSQWPGGETQYFGPGTRLLVL.

In this sample, this clone turned up a few times. The same CDR3 also results from other DNA sequences found in this sample. The chain is built from TRBV20-1 and TRBJ1-5; no reliable D call. V was trimmed by 3 bases and J by 9 bases, leaving 9 bases between them. Germline V gene lookup returns CDR1 DFQATT and CDR2 SNEGSKA (reference sequence). The CDR3 runs 11 residues. CDR3 coding DNA: TGCAGTGCTAGCCCCAGAGGGCCCCAGCATTTT. Its protein product is CSASPRGPQHF.

This clone showed up just a few times. The CDR3 spells CASSPGTSGYNEQFF. CDR3 coding DNA: TGTGCCAGCAGCCCCGGGACTAGCGGATACAATGAGCAGTTCTTC. This chain uses TRBV14 with TRBJ2-1, with 11 bases aligning to TRBD2. This CDR3 is 15 amino acids long. The junction had 3 bases not matched to a gene; V was cut back by 4 bases and J by 4 bases. CDR1 is SGHDN and CDR2 is FVKESK in the germline V gene.

As DNA, the CDR3 is TGTGCCAGCTCACAAGTAGGTGGAGTCACTGAAGCTTTCTTT. Encoded protein: CASSQVGGVTEAFF. This sequence joins TRBV18 and TRBJ1-1, with no clear D. Per germline, CDR1 KGHSH and CDR2 LQKENI. The CDR3 consists of 14 residues. Trimming took 4 bases from V and 4 from J, leaving 13 bases between them.

There are a few counts of this clone. Additional DNA sequences in this sample encode the identical CDR3. This chain connects TRBV7-2 to TRBJ1-5, with 7 nucleotides matching TRBD1. Germline lookup yields CDR1 SGHTA and CDR2 FQGNSA. J lost 5 bases, V lost 4 bases, and 2 bases had no gene match. The CDR3 consists of 13 residues. The CDR3 spells CASSSQGDQPQHF. CDR3 nucleotide sequence: TGTGCCAGCAGCTCCCAGGGGGATCAGCCCCAGCATTTT. Drawing the rest from reference TRBV7-2 and TRBJ1-5, the complete variable domain is GAGVSQSPSNKVTEKGKDVELRCDPISGHTALYWYRQSLGQGLEFLIYFQGNSAPDKSGLPSDRFSAERTGGSVSTLTIQRTQQEDSAVYLCASSSQGDQPQHFGDGTRLSIL.

This clone has only a few counts. The chain employs TRBV6-5 and TRBJ2-7; 7 positions match TRBD1. This CDR3 comprises 14 residues. J gave up 3 bases and V 5 bases, and 7 bases lay outside the gene matches. The germline gives CDR1 MNHEY, CDR2 SVGAGI. The CDR3, as DNA: TGTGCCAGCAGTCCGACAGGGAAGGTCTACGAGCAGTACTTC. It encodes CASSPTGKVYEQYF.

This clone came up a few times. The chain carries TRBV7-2 and TRBJ2-7; 11 bases match TRBD2. The CDR3 sequence is 15 residues long. Germline V gene lookup returns CDR1 SGHTA and CDR2 FQGNSA. J lost 0 bases, V lost 5 bases, and 3 bases had no gene match. The CDR3 DNA sequence: TGTGCCAGCAGCAAGGGGACTAGCGGCTCCTACGAGCAGTACTTC. It codes for CASSKGTSGSYEQYF.

The chain carries TRBV30 and TRBJ1-1, with no clear D. V was shortened by 4 bases and J by 8 bases, with 11 bases between the two germline ends. The CDR3 consists of 11 residues. Germline CDR1 GTSNPN, CDR2 SVGIG (reference sequence). CDR3 amino acids: CAWKLRVEAFF. In DNA form, the CDR3 reads TGTGCCTGGAAGCTCCGCGTCGAAGCTTTCTTT. The whole variable domain, remainder taken from reference TRBV30 and TRBJ1-1, is SQTIHQWPATLVQPVGSPLSLECTVEGTSNPNLYWYRQAAGRGLQLLFYSVGIGQISSEVPQNLSASRPQDRQFILSSKKLLLSDSGFYLCAWKLRVEAFFGQGTRLTVV.

This clone was recorded a few times. V is TRBV18 and J is TRBJ2-3, with a tentative D call TRBD2 (5 bases). Germline loops: CDR1 KGHSH, CDR2 LQKENI. Trimming pared 1 base from V and 0 bases from J, leaving 11 bases between. The CDR3 has 16 residues. CDR3 in DNA: TGTGCCAGCTCACCACGCATAACGGGGAGCACAGATACGCAGTATTTT. Translated: CASSPRITGSTDTQYF.

The rearrangement uses TRBV5-4 and TRBJ2-1, with TRBD2 matching over 7 bases. CDR1 and CDR2 from the germline V gene are SGHNT and YYREEE (reference sequence). The J segment lost 6 bases and the V segment lost 4 bases, leaving 7 bases of the junction unmatched. CDR3 length: 14 amino acids. The DNA for the CDR3 is TGTGCCAGCAGCGCCGGACTAGTCCTCAATGAGCAGTTCTTC. It specifies CASSAGLVLNEQFF.

The V call is TRBV2, the J call TRBJ1-5; 7 positions agree with TRBD1. The V and J ends lost 10 bases and 6 bases, in that order; junction bases with no gene match: 9. The CDR3 spans 13 residues. The germline V gene encodes CDR1 SNHLY and CDR2 FYNNEI. The CDR3 loop reads CATRDRVFQPQHF. The CDR3 nucleotides are TGTGCCACCCGTGACAGGGTCTTTCAGCCCCAGCATTTT.

Only a few counts were recorded for this clone. The V gene is TRBV2, the J gene TRBJ1-5, with 7 bases aligning to TRBD1. Germline values: CDR1 SNHLY, CDR2 FYNNEI. V was clipped by 5 bases and J by 1 base; unmatched bases: 8. The CDR3 covers 16 residues. The CDR3 here is CASSSQGKGSNQPQHF. CDR3 coding DNA: TGTGCCAGCAGTTCACAGGGGAAGGGGAGCAATCAGCCCCAGCATTTT.